One and the same sample provided the 31 T cell receptor beta chains below, sequenced in a study of cytomegalovirus exposure and HLA in healthy donors. TCRdb keeps only in-frame clones here, not all; method: immunoSEQ multiplex PCR. The sample holds a few hundred thousand clones; over 75% are singletons and the top ten take around 0.91%. Material for sequencing was PBMCs. The receptors derive from a man in his thirties or forties in good health and CMV-seronegative.

This clone was seen only a few times. The chain carries TRBV14 and TRBJ1-2, with D maybe TRBD1 (6 bases). Trimming cost V 2 bases and J 2 bases, with 6 bases left between them. The germline V gene has CDR1 SGHDN and CDR2 FVKESK. This CDR3 contains 13 residues. This CDR3 reads CASSQQGNYGYTF. The CDR3 region has the DNA TGTGCCAGCAGCCAACAGGGGAACTATGGCTACACCTTC.

A few counts support this clone. V is TRBV7-7 and J is TRBJ2-1; a weak D match, TRBD1 (5 bases). The CDR3 runs to 15 residues. Germline V lookup: CDR1 SSHAT, CDR2 FNYEAQ (reference sequence). V shed 4 bases and J shed 0 bases, with 10 bases lying between them. The DNA of the CDR3 is TGTGCCAGCAGCTCTGACAGAAGCTCCTACAATGAGCAGTTCTTC. Encoded protein: CASSSDRSSYNEQFF. The variable domain in full, with the rest retrieved from reference TRBV7-7 and TRBJ2-1, is GAGVSQSPRYKVTKRGQDVTLRCDPISSHATLYWYQQALGQGPEFLTYFNYEAQPDKSGLPSDRFSAERPEGSISTLTIQRTEQRDSAMYRCASSSDRSSYNEQFFGPGTRLTVL.

This clone appeared a single time. This chain connects TRBV13 to TRBJ2-7; maybe TRBD1 (5 bases). V lost 3 bases, J lost 4 bases, and 7 bases lay in between. This CDR3 has 12 amino acids. Germline V gene lookup returns CDR1 PRHDT and CDR2 FYEKMQ (reference sequence). The DNA of the CDR3 is TGTGCCAGCAGCTTCCCAGGGTACGAGCAGTACTTC. This codes for CASSFPGYEQYF.

The chain links TRBV2 to TRBJ1-1, with a tentative D call TRBD1 (5 bases). V was clipped by 0 bases and J by 8 bases, with 7 bases between them. The CDR3 contains 12 residues. Germline loops: CDR1 SNHLY, CDR2 FYNNEI. CDR3 sequence: CASSEAKGEAFF. CDR3 bases: TGTGCCAGCAGTGAAGCTAAGGGGGAAGCTTTCTTT.

V and J are TRBV6-6 and TRBJ2-3, with D possibly TRBD1 on 5 matching bases. The CDR3 is 13 residues long. Germline lookup yields CDR1 MNHNY and CDR2 SVGAGI (reference sequence). With 7 bases removed from V and 0 bases from J, the gap between germline ends came to 8 bases. The CDR3 reads CASKGVSTDTQYF. In nucleotides, the CDR3 is TGTGCCAGCAAAGGGGTGAGCACAGATACGCAGTATTTT.

The chain couples TRBV2 to TRBJ1-4, with D possibly matching TRBD1 (5 bases). CDR3 length: 15 residues. The V and J ends lost 6 bases and 4 bases respectively, with 15 bases between them. Looked up from germline, CDR1 is SNHLY and CDR2 is FYNNEI. The CDR3 sequence is CASRGLRGINEKLFF. The CDR3 DNA reads as TGTGCCAGCAGGGGCCTTCGGGGGATTAATGAAAAACTGTTTTTT.

CDR3 residues: CAWSGGRGHEQYF. DNA for the CDR3: TGTGCCTGGAGTGGGGGCAGGGGCCACGAGCAGTACTTC. The V gene is TRBV30, the J gene TRBJ2-7; D might be TRBD1 (6 bases). V lost 1 base and J lost 5, with 12 bases in between. CDR3 length: 13 residues. Germline loops: CDR1 GTSNPN, CDR2 SVGIG (reference sequence).

The chain couples TRBV4-2 to TRBJ2-3; 7 bases agree with TRBD2. V was pared by 1 base and J by 1 base, with 5 bases of the junction left unmatched. The CDR3 runs 16 residues. Germline V gene lookup returns CDR1 LGHNA and CDR2 YNFKEQ. The CDR3 here is CASSQVRSGGTDTQYF. The CDR3, as DNA: TGTGCCAGCAGCCAAGTAAGAAGCGGGGGCACAGATACGCAGTATTTT.

The chain couples TRBV9 to TRBJ2-7, with 8 bases lining up with TRBD1. Germline V lookup: CDR1 SGDLS, CDR2 YYNGEE. Germline trimming cut 2 bases from V and 6 bases from J; bases unmatched to any gene: 13. The CDR3 covers 16 residues. The CDR3 DNA reads as TGTGCCAGCAGCGTCGGCAGGGGGCTCGGGGACTCCGAGCAGTACTTC. This sequence encodes CASSVGRGLGDSEQYF.

The chain couples TRBV11-2 to TRBJ1-2; D may be TRBD1 (6 bases). This CDR3 contains 16 residues. V shed 5 bases and J shed 4 bases, with 20 bases lying between them. Germline loops: CDR1 SGHAT, CDR2 FQNNGV. The CDR3: CASSPEWQGFIYGYTF. Here the CDR3 DNA reads TGTGCCAGCAGCCCGGAGTGGCAGGGGTTTATCTATGGCTACACCTTC.

The chain has TRBV4-1 and TRBJ2-7; D gene unclear. This CDR3 contains 13 residues. CDR1 is MGHRA, CDR2 YSYEKL, per germline. The germline V and J ends were trimmed by 0 bases and 8 bases, with 11 bases remaining between them. The CDR3 DNA reads TGCGCCAGCAGCCAAGATAGTGAACTTAAGCAGTACTTC. Amino acid sequence: CASSQDSELKQYF.

In regard to this clone: This sample includes further DNA sequences coding for the same CDR3. CDR3 bases: TGTGCCAGCAGTTACGGGCGGGGGGAGACCCAGTACTTC. Protein: CASSYGRGETQYF. The V call is TRBV6-5, the J call TRBJ2-5; 7 bases agree with TRBD2. CDR1 and CDR2 from the germline V gene are MNHEY and SVGAGI. Trimming removed 2 bases from V and 5 bases from J; junction bases left unmatched: 2. The CDR3 extends over 13 amino acids.

This clone has just one count. This chain uses TRBV19 with TRBJ1-5; 11 bases line up with TRBD1. J was trimmed by 4 bases and V by 7 bases; bases with no gene match: 6. Germline-derived CDR1 and CDR2 are LNHDA and SQIVND (reference sequence). The CDR3 extends over 15 amino acids. The CDR3 here is CASTSDRGLNQPQHF. As DNA, the CDR3 is TGTGCCAGTACCTCGGACAGGGGGCTAAATCAGCCCCAGCATTTT.

This clone was detected only once. The CDR3 DNA reads as TGTGCCAGCAGTTACGGCGGGCAACAGTACTTC. This encodes CASSYGGQQYF. The genes are TRBV6-5 and TRBJ2-4; maybe TRBD2 (5 bases). Trimming took 2 bases from V and 13 from J, leaving 9 bases between them. Germline V gene lookup returns CDR1 MNHEY and CDR2 SVGAGI. The CDR3 is 11 residues long.

This chain links TRBV5-1 with TRBJ2-1, with TRBD2 matching 10 bases. The V and J ends lost 0 bases and 4 bases, in that order; junction bases with no gene match: 7. The CDR3 runs to 17 residues. The germline V gene has CDR1 SGHRS and CDR2 YFSETQ. CDR3 nucleotide sequence: TGCGCCAGCAGCTTGGATCCTAGCGGGGGAGCTTACAATGAGCAGTTCTTC. This codes for CASSLDPSGGAYNEQFF.

The gene calls are TRBV5-6 and TRBJ1-2; 9 nucleotides agree with TRBD1. CDR3 length equals 14 residues. V was clipped by 1 base and J by 5 bases; unmatched bases: 3. The germline V gene encodes CDR1 SGHDT and CDR2 YYEEEE. The CDR3 reads CASSLRTGDYGYTF. In DNA form, the CDR3 reads TGTGCCAGCAGCTTGAGGACAGGGGATTATGGCTACACCTTC. Full variable domain (outside the CDR3, taken from reference TRBV5-6 and TRBJ1-2): DAGVTQSPTHLIKTRGQQVTLRCSPKSGHDTVSWYQQALGQGPQFIFQYYEEEERQRGNFPDRFSGHQFPNYSSELNVNALLLGDSALYLCASSLRTGDYGYTFGSGTRLTVV.

The V gene is TRBV11-2, the J gene TRBJ1-4; 8 bases are shared with TRBD1. J lost 3 bases, V lost 2 bases, and 5 bases had no gene match. The CDR3 length is 16 residues. The germline V gene has CDR1 SGHAT and CDR2 FQNNGV. The CDR3 protein is CASSLFQGAPNEKLFF. The DNA for the CDR3 is TGTGCCAGCAGCTTATTTCAGGGGGCACCTAATGAAAAACTGTTTTTT.

The chain has TRBV5-4 and TRBJ1-2; maybe TRBD1 (5 bases). V shed 4 bases and J shed 2 bases, with 9 bases lying between them. Germline V gene sequence: CDR1 SGHNT, CDR2 YYREEE (reference sequence). This CDR3 contains 13 residues. The CDR3 DNA is TGTGCCAGCAGCAGGCAGGGCAACTATGGCTACACCTTC. Its translation is CASSRQGNYGYTF.

CDR3 nucleotides: TGTGCCAGCAGGATGACAACTGCCTACGAGCAGTACTTC. As protein: CASRMTTAYEQYF. V usage is TRBV27 and J usage is TRBJ2-7; no reliable D call. V shed 6 bases and J shed 2 bases, with 11 bases lying between them. Germline values: CDR1 MNHEY, CDR2 SMNVEV (reference sequence). CDR3 length equals 13 residues.

This clone was recorded a few times. J is TRBJ1-2 and V is TRBV6-5, with D possibly TRBD1 on 5 matching bases. V was cut by 7 bases and J by 7 bases, with 16 bases left in between. Looked up from germline, CDR1 is MNHEY and CDR2 is SVGAGI. This CDR3 contains 13 residues. The DNA of the CDR3 is TGTGCCAGCACCAACGCGGGACGACTTGGCTACACCTTC. This gives the protein CASTNAGRLGYTF.

A few counts support this clone. V and J are TRBV7-9 and TRBJ2-7, with D tentatively TRBD2 (6 bases). The CDR3 contains 16 residues. Germline assignment: CDR1 SEHNR and CDR2 FQNEAQ (reference sequence). The V end was cut by 1 base, the J end by 3 bases, with 16 bases between. The CDR3 region is CASSLVSGVTDYEQYF. DNA for the CDR3: TGTGCCAGCAGCTTAGTATCGGGGGTGACCGACTACGAGCAGTACTTC.

The J gene is TRBJ2-1, the V gene TRBV5-8; 7 bases fit TRBD1. Trimming cost V 6 bases and J 8 bases; bases outside gene matches: 11. Germline V CDR1 and CDR2: SGHTS, YDEGEE. CDR3 length equals 14 residues. The CDR3 region is CASIQETGIDEQFF. For the CDR3, the DNA is TGTGCCAGCATTCAGGAGACAGGGATCGATGAGCAGTTCTTC.

The chain combines TRBV6-4 with TRBJ2-5, with TRBD2 identical over 7 bases. The CDR3 contains 13 residues. The trim removed 11 bases at V and 7 bases at J, leaving 13 bases unmatched. Germline lookup yields CDR1 MRHNA and CDR2 SNTAGT. Here the CDR3 DNA reads TGTGCCCCTCACCGGGGAGGGAGGGGGACCCAGTACTTC. Its protein product is CAPHRGGRGTQYF.

This clone showed up just once. The chain employs TRBV7-8 and TRBJ2-3, with 7 bases lining up with TRBD2. CDR1 and CDR2 from the germline V gene are SGHVS and FQNEAQ. The CDR3 runs to 17 residues. The V segment lost 0 bases and the J segment 5 bases; nucleotides outside the gene matches: 11. This CDR3 is CASSLAVRPKRGDTQYF. CDR3 DNA sequence: TGTGCCAGCAGCTTAGCCGTCAGACCTAAGCGGGGAGATACGCAGTATTTT. Full variable domain (remainder filled in from reference TRBV7-8 and TRBJ2-3): GAGVSQSPRYKVAKRGQDVALRCDPISGHVSLFWYQQALGQGPEFLTYFQNEAQLDKSGLPSDRFFAERPEGSVSTLKIQRTQQEDSAVYLCASSLAVRPKRGDTQYFGPGTRLTVL.

The chain joins TRBV5-1 to TRBJ2-7; 9 bases are a match to TRBD2. There are 14 residues in the CDR3. The V and J ends lost 4 bases and 4 bases, in that order; junction bases with no gene match: 6. Per the germline V gene, CDR1 is SGHRS and CDR2 is YFSETQ. The CDR3 here is CASSGGGAEYEQYF. The DNA of the CDR3 is TGCGCCAGCAGCGGCGGGGGGGCCGAATACGAGCAGTACTTC.

The rearrangement links TRBV6-5 to TRBJ1-2, with D possibly being TRBD1 (6 bases). The CDR3 has 14 residues. From germline, CDR1 is MNHEY and CDR2 SVGAGI. V lost 7 bases to trimming and J lost 4 bases, with 16 bases between them. The CDR3 region is CASTRGGRLYGYTF. For the CDR3, the DNA is TGTGCCAGCACTCGCGGGGGCAGACTCTATGGCTACACCTTC.

The chain employs TRBV6-5 and TRBJ1-6; TRBD1 aligns across 7 bases. The CDR3 is made up of 14 amino acids. Germline trimming cut 6 bases from V and 7 bases from J; bases unmatched to any gene: 6. CDR1 is MNHEY, CDR2 SVGAGI, per germline. Written as DNA, the CDR3 is TGTGCCAGCAGCTGGACAGGCCTCAATTCACCCCTCCACTTT. Encoded protein: CASSWTGLNSPLHF.

The chain employs TRBV29-1 and TRBJ1-2; 7 bases fit TRBD1. This CDR3 has 12 residues. Trimming took 6 bases from V and 7 from J; bases not matched to a gene: 8. Germline values: CDR1 SQVTM, CDR2 ANQGSEA. The CDR3 bases are TGCAGCGTACCTACAGGGGAATCTGGCTACACCTTC. Translated, it gives CSVPTGESGYTF.

The chain combines TRBV6-6 with TRBJ2-7; D is uncertain. The CDR3 is made up of 14 amino acids. Trimming pared 7 bases from V and 0 bases from J, leaving 13 bases between. Germline CDR1 MNHNY, CDR2 SVGAGI (reference sequence). CDR3: CASTEASDSYEQYF. The CDR3 nucleotides are TGTGCCAGCACCGAGGCGTCAGACTCCTACGAGCAGTACTTC.

This clone was observed once. The rearrangement links TRBV10-1 to TRBJ2-1, with 10 bases lining up with TRBD2. Germline V gene sequence: CDR1 WNHNN, CDR2 SYGVQD (reference sequence). The CDR3 totals 18 residues. V shed 0 bases, J shed 4 bases, and the junction held 9 bases outside the gene matches. CDR3: CASSESGTSGEVYNEQFF. The DNA for the CDR3 is TGCGCCAGCAGTGAGTCAGGCACTAGCGGGGAGGTATACAATGAGCAGTTCTTC.

The chain couples TRBV27 to TRBJ1-3, with 7 nucleotides matching TRBD1. The junction had 6 bases not matched to a gene; V was cut back by 3 bases and J by 4 bases. CDR1 MNHEY and CDR2 SMNVEV come from the germline V gene (reference sequence). The CDR3 is 15 residues long. This chain's CDR3 is CASSLTGTSGNTIYF. CDR3 coding DNA: TGTGCCAGCAGTTTGACAGGGACGTCCGGAAACACCATATATTTT.